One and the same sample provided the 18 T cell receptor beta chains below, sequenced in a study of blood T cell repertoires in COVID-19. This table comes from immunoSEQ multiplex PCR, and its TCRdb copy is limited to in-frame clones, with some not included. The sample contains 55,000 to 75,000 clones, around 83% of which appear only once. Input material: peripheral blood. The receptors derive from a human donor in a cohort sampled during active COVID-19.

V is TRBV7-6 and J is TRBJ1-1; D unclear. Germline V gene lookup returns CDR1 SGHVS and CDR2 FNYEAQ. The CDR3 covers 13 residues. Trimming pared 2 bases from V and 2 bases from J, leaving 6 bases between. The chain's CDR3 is CASSLRGNTEAFF. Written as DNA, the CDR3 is TGTGCCAGCAGCTTACGGGGAAACACTGAAGCTTTCTTT.

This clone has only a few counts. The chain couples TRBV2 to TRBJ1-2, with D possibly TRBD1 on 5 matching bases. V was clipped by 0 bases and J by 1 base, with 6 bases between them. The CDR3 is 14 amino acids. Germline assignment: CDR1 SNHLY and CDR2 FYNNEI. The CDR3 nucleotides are TGTGCCAGCAGTGAAGCAGGGGATAACTATGGCTACACCTTC. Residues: CASSEAGDNYGYTF.

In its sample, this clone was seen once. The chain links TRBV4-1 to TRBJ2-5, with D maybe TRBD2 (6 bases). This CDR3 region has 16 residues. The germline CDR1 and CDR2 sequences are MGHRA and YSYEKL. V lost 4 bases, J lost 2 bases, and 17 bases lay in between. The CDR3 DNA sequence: TGCGCCAGCAGCCCGGGAGTTTCCCGGGGACAAGAGACCCAGTACTTC. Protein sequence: CASSPGVSRGQETQYF.

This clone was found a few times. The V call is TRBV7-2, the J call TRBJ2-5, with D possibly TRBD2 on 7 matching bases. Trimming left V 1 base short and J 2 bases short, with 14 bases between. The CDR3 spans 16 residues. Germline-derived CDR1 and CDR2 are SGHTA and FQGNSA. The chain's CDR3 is CASSLETGGLQETQYF. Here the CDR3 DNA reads TGTGCCAGCAGCTTAGAGACGGGGGGCCTTCAAGAGACCCAGTACTTC.

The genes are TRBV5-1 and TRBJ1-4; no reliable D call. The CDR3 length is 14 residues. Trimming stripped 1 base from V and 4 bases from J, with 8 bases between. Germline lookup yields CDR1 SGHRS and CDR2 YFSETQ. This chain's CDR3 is CASSLFSFNEKLFF. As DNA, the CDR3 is TGCGCCAGCAGCTTGTTCTCCTTTAATGAAAAACTGTTTTTT.

The CDR3 DNA reads as TGCGCCAGCAGCTTGGGCGGTACTAATGAAAAACTGTTTTTT. Translating it yields CASSLGGTNEKLFF. The chain combines TRBV5-1 with TRBJ1-4, with unresolved D. The CDR3 is 14 amino acids. The V and J ends lost 0 bases and 2 bases respectively, with 5 bases between them. The germline V gene encodes CDR1 SGHRS and CDR2 YFSETQ.

CDR3 DNA: TGTGCCAGCAGGCCACAGGGCAACACTGAAGCTTTCTTT. It translates to CASRPQGNTEAFF. The chain has TRBV6-5 and TRBJ1-1, with D perhaps TRBD1 (6 bases). CDR3 length: 13 residues. Looked up from germline, CDR1 is MNHEY and CDR2 is SVGAGI. V was pared by 6 bases and J by 2 bases, with 10 bases between.

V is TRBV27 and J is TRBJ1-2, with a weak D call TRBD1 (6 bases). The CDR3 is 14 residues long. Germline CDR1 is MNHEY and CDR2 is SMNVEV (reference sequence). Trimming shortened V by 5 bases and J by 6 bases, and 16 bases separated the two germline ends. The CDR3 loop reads CASSAKPGTNGYTF. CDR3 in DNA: TGTGCCAGCAGTGCGAAACCGGGGACAAATGGCTACACCTTC.

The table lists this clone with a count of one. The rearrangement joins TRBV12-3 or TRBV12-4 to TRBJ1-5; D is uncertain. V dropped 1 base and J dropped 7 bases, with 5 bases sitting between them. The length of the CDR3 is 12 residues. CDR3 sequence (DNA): TGTGCCAGCAGTTTAGGGCCCCAGCCCCAGCATTTT. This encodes CASSLGPQPQHF.

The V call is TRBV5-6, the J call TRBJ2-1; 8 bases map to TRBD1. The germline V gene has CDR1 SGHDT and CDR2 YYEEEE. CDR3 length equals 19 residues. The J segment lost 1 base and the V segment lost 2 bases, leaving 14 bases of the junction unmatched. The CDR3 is CASSFGARDRLKSYNEQFF. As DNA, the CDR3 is TGTGCCAGCAGCTTTGGGGCTCGGGACAGGCTAAAATCCTACAATGAGCAGTTCTTC.

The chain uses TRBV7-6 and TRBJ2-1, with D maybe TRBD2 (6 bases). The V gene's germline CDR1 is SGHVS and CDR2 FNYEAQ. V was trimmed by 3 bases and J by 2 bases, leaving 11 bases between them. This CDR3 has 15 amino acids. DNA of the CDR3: TGTGCCAGCAGCTTTAGCGGAGCCACCTACAATGAGCAGTTCTTC. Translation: CASSFSGATYNEQFF.

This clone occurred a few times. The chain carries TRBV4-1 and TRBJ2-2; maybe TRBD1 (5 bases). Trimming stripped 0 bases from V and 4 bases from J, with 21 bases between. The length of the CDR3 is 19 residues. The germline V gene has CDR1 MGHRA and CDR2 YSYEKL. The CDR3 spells CASSQEGAVHLESTGELFF. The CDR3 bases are TGCGCCAGCAGCCAAGAAGGGGCAGTTCATCTGGAGTCCACCGGGGAGCTGTTTTTT.

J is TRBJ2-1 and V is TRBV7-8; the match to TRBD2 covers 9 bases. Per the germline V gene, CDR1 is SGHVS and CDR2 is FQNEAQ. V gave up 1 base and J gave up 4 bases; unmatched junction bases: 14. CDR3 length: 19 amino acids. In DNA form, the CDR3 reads TGTGCCAGCAGCTTAGGGGTAGCGGGGGACCCTCTACCTTACAATGAGCAGTTCTTC. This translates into CASSLGVAGDPLPYNEQFF.

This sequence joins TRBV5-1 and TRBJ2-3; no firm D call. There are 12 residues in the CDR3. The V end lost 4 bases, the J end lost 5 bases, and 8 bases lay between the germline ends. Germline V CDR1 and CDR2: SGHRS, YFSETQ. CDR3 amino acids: CASSLYKDTQYF. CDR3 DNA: TGCGCCAGCAGCCTGTACAAAGATACGCAGTATTTT. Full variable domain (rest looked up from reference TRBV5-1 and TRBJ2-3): KAGVTQTPRYLIKTRGQQVTLSCSPISGHRSVSWYQQTPGQGLQFLFEYFSETQRNKGNFPGRFSGRQFSNSRSEMNVSTLELGDSALYLCASSLYKDTQYFGPGTRLTVL.

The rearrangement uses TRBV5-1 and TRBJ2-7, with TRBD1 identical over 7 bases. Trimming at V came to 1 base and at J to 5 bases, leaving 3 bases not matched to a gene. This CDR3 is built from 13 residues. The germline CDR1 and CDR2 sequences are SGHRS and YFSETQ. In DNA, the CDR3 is TGCGCCAGCAGCTTGAGACAGGGAAACGAGCAGTACTTC. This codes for CASSLRQGNEQYF.

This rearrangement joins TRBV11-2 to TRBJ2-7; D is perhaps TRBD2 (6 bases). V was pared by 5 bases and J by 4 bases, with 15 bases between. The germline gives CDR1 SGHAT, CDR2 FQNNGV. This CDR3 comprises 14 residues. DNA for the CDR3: TGTGCCAGCAGCGTCCGACTAGAGGGGTACGAGCAGTACTTC. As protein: CASSVRLEGYEQYF. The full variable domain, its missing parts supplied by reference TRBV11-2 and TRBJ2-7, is EAGVAQSPRYKIIEKRQSVAFWCNPISGHATLYWYQQILGQGPKLLIQFQNNGVVDDSQLPKDRFSAERLKGVDSTLKIQPAKLEDSAVYLCASSVRLEGYEQYFGPGTRLTVT.

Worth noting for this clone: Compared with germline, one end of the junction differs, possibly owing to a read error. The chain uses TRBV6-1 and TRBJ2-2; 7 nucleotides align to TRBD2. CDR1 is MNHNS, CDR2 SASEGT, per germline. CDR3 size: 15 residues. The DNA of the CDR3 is TGTGCCAGCAGGGAAGCGGGGCTGAACACCGGGGAGCTGTTTTTT. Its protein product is CASREAGLNTGELFF.

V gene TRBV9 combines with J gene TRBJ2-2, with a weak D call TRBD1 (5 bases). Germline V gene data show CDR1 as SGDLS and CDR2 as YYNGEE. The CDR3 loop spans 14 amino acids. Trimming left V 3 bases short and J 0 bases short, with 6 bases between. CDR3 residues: CASSADTNTGELFF. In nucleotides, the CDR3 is TGTGCCAGCAGCGCGGACACGAACACCGGGGAGCTGTTTTTT.